A selection of T cell receptor beta chains follows, all from one sample in a study of long-term antiretroviral therapy in people with HIV. Some clones are missing from TCRdb's copy, which holds only in-frame ones; the method was immunoSEQ multiplex PCR. The profile shows some 15,000 clones, about 80% of them singletons. This specimen consisted of unsorted PBMCs, obtained 0.1 years after starting antiretroviral therapy. These receptors were collected from a man aged 18 to 35 with HIV. Both conserved end residues are part of each CDR3. D genes are given only for firm matches.

cdr3_aa: CASGGEDSTKNGQFF; j_call: TRBJ2-1; d_call: NA; v_call: TRBV10-2
cdr3_aa: CASSQNEQYF; j_call: TRBJ2-7; d_call: NA; v_call: TRBV11-2
cdr3_aa: CASSQDSSGTLSYEQYF; j_call: TRBJ2-7; d_call: NA; v_call: TRBV4-2
cdr3_aa: CASSYGRDQPQHF; j_call: TRBJ1-5; d_call: NA; v_call: TRBV6-6
cdr3_aa: CSARVGDTQYF; j_call: TRBJ2-3; d_call: NA; v_call: TRBV20-1
cdr3_aa: CASSLRGQFNYGYTF; j_call: TRBJ1-2; d_call: TRBD1; v_call: TRBV13
cdr3_aa: CASSLGKGREQFF; j_call: TRBJ2-1; d_call: NA; v_call: TRBV13
cdr3_aa: CASTAAQGRLAFF; j_call: TRBJ1-1; d_call: NA; v_call: TRBV4-2
cdr3_aa: CASSPGGGREGTQYF; j_call: TRBJ2-5; d_call: TRBD2; v_call: TRBV9
cdr3_aa: CAISESADYEKLFF; j_call: TRBJ1-4; d_call: NA; v_call: TRBV10-3
cdr3_aa: CSANKETQYF; j_call: TRBJ2-5; d_call: NA; v_call: TRBV20-1
cdr3_aa: CAISDEGDRETQYF; j_call: TRBJ2-5; d_call: NA; v_call: TRBV10-3
cdr3_aa: CASSLRQGWYTEAFF; j_call: TRBJ1-1; d_call: TRBD1; v_call: TRBV28
cdr3_aa: CASGVSRNTEAFF; j_call: TRBJ1-1; d_call: NA; v_call: TRBV6-5